This is a list of T cell receptor beta chains from one sample in a study of blood T cell repertoires in COVID-19. Measured with immunoSEQ multiplex PCR; TCRdb has only the in-frame clones, and not every one. The sample has 200,000 to 300,000 clones; around four fifths are singletons. Sequences were obtained from peripheral blood. These receptors were taken from a man over 45 with acute or convalescent COVID-19. Both conserved end residues are part of each CDR3. The D gene is left open where the match is weak. Rows may omit the clone size; those that give it use once, few, many or a size class.

>.|TRBJ1-1|.|TRBV7-2
TGTGCCAGCAGCTTCCGGGGAGCTGAAGCTTTCTTT
CASSFRGAEAFF
>.|TRBJ1-5|TRBD1|TRBV27
TGTGCCAGCAGTCTCTATGGACAGGGACAAAGGCAGCCCCAGCATTTT
CASSLYGQGQRQPQHF
>.|TRBJ2-5|TRBD2|TRBV5-8
TGTGCCAGCAGCTTAAACGTCGGGGGGATGCAAGAGACCCAGTACTTC
CASSLNVGGMQETQYF
>.|TRBJ1-6|.|TRBV3-1/TRBV3-2
TGTGCCAGCAGCCAAGACAGGGATTCACCCCTCCACTTT
CASSQDRDSPLHF
>.|TRBJ1-6|TRBD1|TRBV6-2/TRBV6-3
TGTGCCAGCAGCGACGAGTCCGGGACAGACAGTTCACCCCTCCACTTT
CASSDESGTDSSPLHF
>.|TRBJ2-2|TRBD2|TRBV2
TGTGCCTCGCGGACTAGCGTTAGTTACGGGGAGCTGTTTTTT
CASRTSVSYGELFF
>.|TRBJ2-3|.|TRBV7-3
TGTGCCAGCAGCTTACAGGTGCGCGCAGATACGCAGTATTTT
CASSLQVRADTQYF
>.|TRBJ1-4|TRBD1|TRBV5-4
TGTGCCAGCAGCAACGGGACAGGGCGGAATGAAAAACTGTTTTTT
CASSNGTGRNEKLFF
>.|TRBJ1-3|.|TRBV10-3
TGTGCCATCAGCGGTACGGACTTCTCTGGAAACACCATATATTTT
CAISGTDFSGNTIYF
>.|TRBJ2-7|.|TRBV9
TGTGCCAGCAGCGGCGAGCAGGGAAGCTACGAGCAGTACTTC
CASSGEQGSYEQYF
>few|TRBJ2-7|TRBD1|TRBV28
TGTGCCAGCAGTTTGCCCGGGACAGGTTACGAGCAGTACTTC
CASSLPGTGYEQYF
>.|TRBJ1-6|TRBD1|TRBV18
TGTGCCAGCTCACCAGGACAGGATAATTCACCCCTCCACTTT
CASSPGQDNSPLHF
>few|TRBJ2-1|TRBD2|TRBV27
TGTGCCAGCAGTTCTGGGACTAGCGGGAAGAATGAGCAGTTCTTC
CASSSGTSGKNEQFF
>.|TRBJ1-5|TRBD1|TRBV6-6
TGTGCCAGCAGAGCAGGGGGACCCAATCAGCCCCAGCATTTT
CASRAGGPNQPQHF
>.|TRBJ2-1|TRBD2|TRBV24-1
TGTGCCACCAGTGATGCCGGGACTAGTTGGCATGAGCAGTTCTTC
CATSDAGTSWHEQFF
>.|TRBJ1-3|.|TRBV6-5
TGTGCCAGCAGTTACGCGGCGAGCTCTGGAAACACCATATATTTT
CASSYAASSGNTIYF
>few|TRBJ2-5|.|TRBV11-3
TGTGCCAGCAGCTTAGGAGGCGGGACTGAAGAGACCCAGTACTTC
CASSLGGGTEETQYF
>.|TRBJ2-4|.|TRBV12-5
TGTGCTAGTGGTTTGGGGACAGTAGCCAAAAACATTCAGTACTTC
CASGLGTVAKNIQYF
>.|TRBJ2-3|.|TRBV7-6
TGTGCCAGCAGCTCGCGCCCAGGGTACACAGATACGCAGTATTTT
CASSSRPGYTDTQYF
>.|TRBJ1-1|TRBD1|TRBV11-2
TGTGCCAGCAGCTGGAGGCAGGGGGTAGTGGCTTTCTTT
CASSWRQGVVAFF
>few|TRBJ1-6|.|TRBV11-2
TGTGCCAGCAGCTTACCCCCGGGGGAAGTATCACCCCTCCACTTT
CASSLPPGEVSPLHF
>few|TRBJ1-2|.|TRBV27
TGTGCCAGCAGTTTAAATAAGGGGTTGGAGAAATATGGCTACACCTTC
CASSLNKGLEKYGYTF
>.|TRBJ1-6|TRBD1|TRBV7-9
TGTGCCAGCAGCTTCGGGGGACAGAGAAATTCACCCCTCCACTTT
CASSFGGQRNSPLHF
>.|TRBJ2-1|TRBD2|TRBV6-5
TGTGCCAGCCAGCGGGGGGGGTCCTACAATGAGCAGTTCTTC
CASQRGGSYNEQFF
>.|TRBJ2-5|TRBD1|TRBV12-5
TGTGCTAGTGGTTTGGGGGACAGGGACCGAGGGACCCAGTACTTC
CASGLGDRDRGTQYF
>.|TRBJ2-7|TRBD1|TRBV5-1
TGCGCCAGCAGCTTACCCCCTACCGGGACAGACTTC
CASSLPPTGTDF
>.|TRBJ1-1|.|TRBV13
TGTGCCAGCAGCTTAAACCGGGGAAACACTGAAGCTTTCTTT
CASSLNRGNTEAFF
>.|TRBJ1-2|TRBD1|TRBV5-6
TGTGCCAGCAGTTCCGGGACAGGGGTCTATGGCTACACCTTC
CASSSGTGVYGYTF
>.|TRBJ1-2|TRBD1|TRBV5-6
TGTGCCAGCAGCCCAGGGACAGTGGGGGCTGGCTACACCTTC
CASSPGTVGAGYTF
>few|TRBJ1-4|.|TRBV6-2/TRBV6-3
TGTGCCAGCAGTAGCTCGTTGACTAATGAAAAACTGTTTTTT
CASSSSLTNEKLFF
>.|TRBJ2-7|TRBD1|TRBV2
TGTGCCAGCGGGGGACAGGGCTCCTACGAGCAGTACTTC
CASGGQGSYEQYF
>.|TRBJ1-5|.|TRBV28
TGTGCCAGCAGTGTATATGGGGGCGCCGGCAATCAGCCCCAGCATTTT
CASSVYGGAGNQPQHF
>.|TRBJ2-1|TRBD2|TRBV7-2
TGTGCCAGCAGCTTAGGACTAGCGGGCGAACCGTTCTTC
CASSLGLAGEPFF
>few|TRBJ2-2|.|TRBV19
TGTGCCATCCGCGGCACCACCGGGGAGCTGTTTTTT
CAIRGTTGELFF
>once|TRBJ1-1|TRBD1|TRBV19
TGTGCCAGTAGTACCCGGGACAGGGGGTCGGACACTGAAGCTTTCTTT
CASSTRDRGSDTEAFF
>.|TRBJ2-7|.|TRBV5-4
TGTGCCAGCAGCGCCCCAGGGGGGTCCATGGACGAGCAGTACTTC
CASSAPGGSMDEQYF
>.|TRBJ2-1|.|TRBV7-3
TGTGCCAGCAGCTTAGGACAGTACAATGAGCAGTTCTTC
CASSLGQYNEQFF
>.|TRBJ1-4|.|TRBV18
TGTGCCAGCTCACCGCCGGGCCTAGGACAAGAAAAACTGTTTTTT
CASSPPGLGQEKLFF
>.|TRBJ2-7|TRBD2|TRBV11-2
TGTGCCAGCAGCATCTCTCTGCGGGAGGAGCAGTACTTC
CASSISLREEQYF
>.|TRBJ1-5|.|TRBV27
TGTGCCAGCAGTTACAGGGTCGGTCAGCCCCAGCATTTT
CASSYRVGQPQHF
>.|TRBJ2-5|TRBD2|TRBV27
TGTGCCAGCAGTTTAAGTTGGTCTAGCGGGGGCCCCCGTGGACAGACCCAGTACTTC
CASSLSWSSGGPRGQTQYF
>.|TRBJ2-5|TRBD1|TRBV11-2
TGTGCCAGCAGCAGGGGACAGCAAGAGACCCAGTACTTC
CASSRGQQETQYF
>.|TRBJ1-2|.|TRBV18
TGTGCCAGCTCACCACTCGGGGAAACCCGAGCTAACTATGGCTACACCTTC
CASSPLGETRANYGYTF
>.|TRBJ2-3|.|TRBV13
TGTGCCAGCAGCCCCGGGGATTTACCGACAGATACGCAGTATTTT
CASSPGDLPTDTQYF
>.|TRBJ1-5|TRBD1|TRBV14
TGTGCCAGCAGCCAAGGAGGCAGGGGGAATCAGCCCCAGCATTTT
CASSQGGRGNQPQHF
>.|TRBJ1-5|.|TRBV11-2
TGTGCCAGCAGCTTAGGGGGGGATCAGCCCCAGCATTTT
CASSLGGDQPQHF
>.|TRBJ2-5|.|TRBV2
TGTGCCAGCAATCTGGAGACCCAGTACTTC
CASNLETQYF
>.|TRBJ2-2|.|TRBV3-1/TRBV3-2
TGTGCCAGCAGCCAAGGACAGGTCACCGGGGAGCTGTTTTTT
CASSQGQVTGELFF
>.|TRBJ1-1|.|TRBV7-2
TGTGCCAGCAGCATGCTGCCTCGGGTTTCGGAGACTGAAGCTTTCTTT
CASSMLPRVSETEAFF
>.|TRBJ2-1|.|TRBV3-1/TRBV3-2
TGTGCCAGCAGCCCCCCCAGGGGCGAGCAGTTCTTC
CASSPPRGEQFF
>.|TRBJ2-7|TRBD1|TRBV29-1
TGCAGCGTTGACCAGACAGGGTTCAGCGGCTACGAGCAGTACTTC
CSVDQTGFSGYEQYF
>.|TRBJ2-1|TRBD2|TRBV11-2
TGTGCCAGCAGCACCGGGGGGAGCAAGGGCAATGAGCAGTTCTTC
CASSTGGSKGNEQFF